At least ten counts were recorded for the clone carrying this T cell receptor beta chain. Its target is unknown. This CDR3 region has 17 residues. Germline CDR1 is SGHRS and CDR2 is YFSETQ. With 1 base removed from V and 0 bases from J, the gap between germline ends came to 14 bases. In making TCR beta libraries, quantitative 5'-RACE with molecular barcodes was used. TCRdb re-derived calls from the 5' RACE reads in MiXCR, one entry per CDR3 protein. Of about 480,000 distinct CDR3 sequences listed, roughly 18% are singletons. This specimen belongs to a study of CD8 T cells in ankylosing spondylitis. Notes on the study in general: There were earlier reports of some motif variants in reactive arthritis synovial fluid and blood. It was reported that disease-linked clones were significantly enriched in matched ankylosing spondylitis synovial fluid. A TCR beta motif of under ten highly homologous variants appeared characteristic of ankylosing spondylitis blood.

This sequence originates from a male donor with ankylosing spondylitis. Source material: blood, either unsorted or a sorted T cell fraction (not recorded which). The chain uses TRBV5-1 and TRBJ2-1, with D possibly TRBD2 on 5 matching bases. The CDR3 nucleotides read TGCGCCAGCAGCTTGAACCTCCTAGCTTCCTCCTACAATGAGCAGTTCTTC. Its translation: CASSLNLLASSYNEQFF.